This T cell receptor (beta chain) emerged from a study of blood T cell repertoires in COVID-19. At the level of the study: The cDNA or gDNA used as material had been derived from T cells, B-cell-depleted T cells, or PBMCs.

In the authors' workflow: Reference gene primer amplification in the assay estimated nucleated cell counts. Clones were read by immunoSEQ multiplex PCR, and TCRdb kept only the in-frame ones, dropping some. V and J calls and clone size follow that table, whereas D and trimming were derived from the DNA. The repertoire holds 60,000 to 65,000 clones, approximately 79% seen once, with about 20% in the top ten. CDR3 length equals 13 residues. The V end was cut by 6 bases, the J end by 5 bases, with 13 bases between. This clone occurred once. V and J are TRBV12-3 or TRBV12-4 and TRBJ1-1, with D perhaps TRBD1 (6 bases). Input material: peripheral blood. This TCR came from an elderly woman with active or convalescent COVID-19. The CDR3 loop reads CASSQYRATEAFF. In DNA, the CDR3 is TGTGCCAGCAGCCAATACAGGGCGACTGAAGCTTTCTTT.